These T cell receptor beta chains were read from a single sample in a study of cytomegalovirus exposure and HLA in healthy donors. Sequencing was performed with immunoSEQ multiplex PCR; in TCRdb, only in-frame clones are kept and a portion is missing. This sample has around 190,000 clones, with roughly 82% found just once. Input material: PBMCs. The receptors were sampled from a girl aged 2 to 10 in good health and CMV-seropositive. Both conserved end residues are part of each CDR3. Each record gives: V gene, clone size, CDR3 protein. Size is stated for part of the rows, as once, few or many counts, or as a class when the clone is expanded.

TRBV27 | NA | CASSPQTYSNQPQHF
TRBV2 | NA | CASRRETETQYF
TRBV5-1 | NA | CASSWTGGEIYGYTF
TRBV28 | NA | CASSTQGLAVKYEQYF
TRBV18 | NA | CASSPYSTEAFF
TRBV5-1 | NA | CASQMDPGGNEQFF
TRBV5-1 | NA | CASSFRTGGVLQYF
TRBV7-3 | NA | CASSTDPTDTQYF
TRBV4-1 | NA | CASSQATGNTGELFF
TRBV11-2 | NA | CASSPEATSGDEQFF
TRBV6-1 | NA | CASSEFGGFHQPQHF
TRBV6-6 | once | CASSRGQGDSYNEQFF
TRBV7-2 | NA | CASSLLPTVSGNTIYF
TRBV6-1 | once | CASGDSGSYNEQFF
TRBV7-3 | once | CASSSGGGPADTQYF
TRBV28 | NA | CASSPSSARDSSNERFF
TRBV7-9 | NA | CASSLAPTGYTDTQYF
TRBV30 | NA | CAWSVQVNTEAFF
TRBV2 | NA | CASHKGQVATNEKLFF